Below, 21 T cell receptor beta chains from the same sample are listed, as sequenced in a study of T cell responses to AZD1222 COVID-19 vaccine. Some clones are missing from TCRdb's copy, which holds only in-frame ones; the method was immunoSEQ multiplex PCR. In the table there are about 110,000 clones, about 85% of which are singletons. Sequencing was performed on peripheral blood, taken on day 0 of AZD1222 vaccination. The receptors were sampled from an adult in good health.

The chain carries TRBV12-3 or TRBV12-4 and TRBJ1-2; no firm D call. CDR3 length: 12 amino acids. V lost 1 base, J lost 9 bases, and 9 bases lay in between. CDR3 region: CASSLVTPSYTF. The CDR3 DNA follows: TGTGCCAGCAGTTTAGTTACCCCTAGCTACACCTTC.

CDR3 residues: CASSRLAGDTQYF. CDR3 coding DNA: TGTGCCAGCAGTCGACTAGCGGGAGATACGCAGTATTTT. V usage is TRBV12-3 or TRBV12-4 and J usage is TRBJ2-3, with 10 bases fitting TRBD2. Trimming removed 5 bases from V and 5 bases from J; junction bases left unmatched: 1. The CDR3 contains 13 residues.

The V gene is TRBV7-3, the J gene TRBJ1-2, with D uncertain. CDR1 and CDR2 from the germline V gene are SGHTA and FQGTGA. This CDR3 spans 13 amino acids. Trimming stripped 5 bases from V and 7 bases from J, with 14 bases between. The CDR3 DNA follows: TGTGCCAGCAGCCCTCAAGTATTGGGTGGCTACACCTTC. It translates to CASSPQVLGGYTF.

For the CDR3, the DNA is TGCGCCAGCAGCTTGGGACCCTCCAACCCTGAAGCTTTCTTT. Its translation is CASSLGPSNPEAFF. This sequence joins TRBV5-1 and TRBJ1-1; D ambiguous. Germline V gives CDR1 SGHRS, CDR2 YFSETQ. CDR3 length equals 14 residues. V lost 0 bases and J lost 6, with 12 bases in between. Filled out from reference TRBV5-1 and TRBJ1-1, the complete variable domain reads KAGVTQTPRYLIKTRGQQVTLSCSPISGHRSVSWYQQTPGQGLQFLFEYFSETQRNKGNFPGRFSGRQFSNSRSEMNVSTLELGDSALYLCASSLGPSNPEAFFGQGTRLTVV.

This clone was detected a few times. The genes are TRBV7-2 and TRBJ1-5, with 7 bases aligning to TRBD1. Germline V CDR1 and CDR2: SGHTA, FQGNSA. Germline trimming cut 6 bases from V and 9 bases from J; bases unmatched to any gene: 14. CDR3 size: 15 residues. This CDR3 reads CASRPDPGQPRPQHF. The CDR3 DNA is TGTGCCAGCAGGCCAGACCCGGGACAGCCAAGGCCCCAGCATTTT.

On this clone itself: This specimen includes other DNA sequences encoding the same CDR3. The chain employs TRBV20-1 and TRBJ1-1, with D possibly TRBD1 on 5 matching bases. The CDR3 has 11 amino acids. Trimming took off 1 base at V and 5 bases at J, with 5 bases between the two ends. Per the germline V gene, CDR1 is DFQATT and CDR2 is SNEGSKA (reference sequence). The CDR3: CSARGGTEAFF. The CDR3 nucleotides are TGCAGTGCTAGAGGGGGGACTGAAGCTTTCTTT.

This chain links TRBV18 with TRBJ2-5, with 8 positions matching TRBD1. This CDR3 contains 15 residues. Per the germline V gene, CDR1 is KGHSH and CDR2 is LQKENI. Trimming cost V 3 bases and J 4 bases; bases outside gene matches: 7. CDR3 in DNA: TGTGCCAGCTCACCCCAGACAGGGGACGGAGAGACCCAGTACTTC. It codes for CASSPQTGDGETQYF.

This chain joins TRBV7-5 and TRBJ2-5; the table's D call, TRBD2, has no DNA check behind it. TRBV7-5 corresponds to a pseudogene. This CDR3 is built from 15 residues. The CDR3 spells CARRPSRGRQETQYF. The CDR3 nucleotides read TGTGCCAGAAGGCCGAGCCGGGGGAGGCAAGAGACCCAGTACTTC.

V usage is TRBV6-5 and J usage is TRBJ1-5; D is undetermined. Per the germline V gene, CDR1 is MNHEY and CDR2 is SVGAGI. The CDR3 sequence is 13 residues long. Trimming removed 9 bases from V and 3 bases from J, with 12 bases in between. The CDR3 bases are TGTGCCAGTTCCGAGCAAGACAATCAGCCCCAGCATTTT. Translated, it gives CASSEQDNQPQHF.

V usage is TRBV29-1 and J usage is TRBJ2-6; D not resolved. Germline CDR1 reads SQVTM; CDR2 reads ANQGSEA. V gave up 6 bases and J gave up 2 bases, with 11 bases separating them. This CDR3 spans 14 amino acids. The CDR3 region has the DNA TGCAGCGTCCTCAGTGCGGCTGGGGCCAACGTCCTGACTTTC. Its protein product is CSVLSAAGANVLTF.

The chain joins TRBV7-3 to TRBJ1-1, with D perhaps TRBD1 (6 bases). CDR1 SGHTA and CDR2 FQGTGA come from the germline V gene. CDR3 length: 14 residues. Trimming shortened V by 5 bases and J by 2 bases, and 12 bases separated the two germline ends. CDR3 DNA: TGTGCCAGCAGCCTACAGGGACCTAACACTGAAGCTTTCTTT. This encodes CASSLQGPNTEAFF.

This clone appeared a single time. The chain recombines TRBV4-2 with TRBJ2-1; 8 nucleotides agree with TRBD2. Germline V lookup: CDR1 LGHNA, CDR2 YNFKEQ. The CDR3 runs 15 residues. V shed 0 bases, J shed 15 bases, and the junction held 13 bases outside the gene matches. The CDR3 spells CASSQDFTSGGPSFF. Written as DNA, the CDR3 is TGTGCCAGCAGCCAAGATTTTACCAGCGGGGGCCCCTCGTTCTTC.

This clone occurred once. This rearrangement joins TRBV4-1 to TRBJ1-4; 9 bases line up with TRBD1. The V gene's germline CDR1 is MGHRA and CDR2 YSYEKL. Trimming at V came to 1 base and at J to 7 bases, leaving 4 bases not matched to a gene. The CDR3 length is 15 residues. CDR3 bases: TGCGCCAGCAGCCAAGTACAGGGGGCCAGTGAAAAACTGTTTTTT. Translation: CASSQVQGASEKLFF.

This chain connects TRBV28 to TRBJ1-3, with D hard to call. CDR3 length: 15 residues. CDR1 and CDR2 from the germline V gene are MDHEN and SYDVKM. V dropped 7 bases and J dropped 1 base, with 14 bases sitting between them. The CDR3 region has the DNA TGTGCCAGCATGGAGAGGCAAGGATCTGGAAACACCATATATTTT. Residues: CASMERQGSGNTIYF.

The chain joins TRBV10-1 to TRBJ2-1; 8 bases agree with TRBD2. This CDR3 is built from 14 residues. The trim removed 4 bases at V and 7 bases at J, leaving 6 bases unmatched. Germline CDR1 WNHNN, CDR2 SYGVQD (reference sequence). The CDR3 DNA reads TGCGCCAGCAGTGGGAGCGGGGGAATTAATGAGCAGTTCTTC. As protein: CASSGSGGINEQFF.

This clone appeared a single time. This sequence joins TRBV3-1 (or the pseudogene TRBV3-2) and TRBJ1-2; tentative D call: TRBD1 (6 bases). Trimming took off 4 bases at V and 8 bases at J, with 17 bases between the two ends. CDR1 is LGHDT, CDR2 YNNKEL, per germline (reference sequence). The CDR3 is 14 residues long. CDR3 DNA sequence: TGTGCCAGCAGCCCCGTCCGGGGGGGCGGCGGCTACACCTTC. Protein sequence: CASSPVRGGGGYTF.

The chain carries TRBV28 and TRBJ2-7; TRBD1 matches 7 bases. Looked up from germline, CDR1 is MDHEN and CDR2 is SYDVKM. V gave up 6 bases and J gave up 4 bases; unmatched junction bases: 9. The CDR3 covers 14 residues. CDR3 region: CASSEIIQGYEQYF. CDR3 bases: TGTGCCAGCAGCGAAATAATACAGGGGTACGAGCAGTACTTC. Complete variable domain (other parts from reference TRBV28 and TRBJ2-7): DVKVTQSSRYLVKRTGEKVFLECVQDMDHENMFWYRQDPGLGLRLIYFSYDVKMKEKGDIPEGYSVSREKKERFSLILESASTNQTSMYLCASSEIIQGYEQYFGPGTRLTVT.

The chain couples TRBV28 to TRBJ1-5; no firm D call. Germline-derived CDR1 and CDR2 are MDHEN and SYDVKM. V gave up 1 base and J gave up 0 bases, with 7 bases separating them. The CDR3 length is 15 residues. In nucleotides, the CDR3 is TGTGCCAGCAGTTTATATCAGAATAGCAATCAGCCCCAGCATTTT. Translated, it gives CASSLYQNSNQPQHF.

The chain is built from TRBV7-9 and TRBJ1-2; no clear D gene. Germline V CDR1 and CDR2: SEHNR, FQNEAQ (reference sequence). V shed 5 bases and J shed 6 bases, with 22 bases lying between them. The CDR3 extends over 16 amino acids. The CDR3 region has the DNA TGTGCCAGCAGCCCAGCCGGAATGAGGGCATCGAATGGCTACACCTTC. Its translation: CASSPAGMRASNGYTF.

This clone was counted only a few times. The chain recombines TRBV2 with TRBJ1-2, with D possibly TRBD1 on 6 matching bases. Trimming left V 6 bases short and J 0 bases short, with 11 bases between. This CDR3 contains 14 residues. CDR1 and CDR2 (germline): SNHLY, FYNNEI. This chain's CDR3 is CASRRTVSNYGYTF. In DNA, the CDR3 is TGTGCCAGCAGGAGGACAGTGTCTAACTATGGCTACACCTTC.

As regards this clone: At one boundary the junction diverges from the germline segment, which might be a read error. DNA for the CDR3: TGTGCCAGCAGGGAAGACAGGTTACAAACTAATGAAAAACTGTTTTTT. Protein sequence: CASREDRLQTNEKLFF. The V gene is TRBV6-1, the J gene TRBJ1-4; TRBD1 is a possible D gene (6 bases). This CDR3 has 16 residues. The germline CDR1 and CDR2 sequences are MNHNS and SASEGT.